This record looks at one TCR beta chain sequence and its context. Assay used: immunoSEQ multiplex PCR; TCRdb lists only in-frame clones, some missing. The sample lists 150,000 or so clones; under 95% were seen once. The sample belongs to a study of T cell responses to AZD1222 COVID-19 vaccine. The CDR3 covers 15 residues. CDR1 and CDR2 from the germline V gene are KGHDR and SFDVKD. The J segment lost 1 base and the V segment lost 3 bases, leaving 1 base of the junction unmatched. The source material was peripheral blood, sampled on day 0 of AZD1222 vaccination. This TCR was sampled from an adult in good health. The rearrangement links TRBV24-1 to TRBJ2-3; 9 bases line up with TRBD2. The CDR3 sequence is CATSDPSGGTDTQYF. DNA of the CDR3: TGTGCCACCAGTGATCCTAGCGGGGGCACAGATACGCAGTATTTT.